This is a list of T cell receptor beta chains from one sample in a study of early T cells in non-severe SARS-CoV-2 infection. TCRdb used MiXCR to reprocess the 5' RACE reads, holding one entry per CDR3 protein. The data show approximately 77,000 distinct CDR3 sequences, approximately 12% seen once. Specimen: whole blood. The receptor set was obtained from an adult who was a healthcare worker with PCR-confirmed SARS-CoV-2 infection or an uninfected control (not recorded which). Both conserved end residues are part of each CDR3. The D gene is left open where the match is weak. Some rows have no size entry. The others give once, few or many, or a class for an expanded clone.

J,D,size,V,DNA,CDR3
TRBJ1-1,NA,NA,TRBV10-3,TGTGCCATCAGTGAGTCAGGGATTAGTGGCACTGAAGCTTTCTTT,CAISESGISGTEAFF
TRBJ2-3,TRBD2,NA,TRBV20-1,TGCAGTGCTAAGACTAGCGGGGATACGCAGTATTTT,CSAKTSGDTQYF
TRBJ2-1,TRBD1,NA,TRBV29-1,TGCAGCGTCAGGGACAGCTTCAGCTCCTACAATGAGCAGTTCTTC,CSVRDSFSSYNEQFF
TRBJ2-2,NA,few,TRBV30,TGTGCCTGGAGTCCCCTTACCGTGGGCGGGGAGCTGTTTTTT,CAWSPLTVGGELFF
TRBJ1-1,NA,few,TRBV29-1,TGCAGCGTTGTAGGTCGGAGCTCGAACACTGAAGCTTTCTTT,CSVVGRSSNTEAFF
TRBJ1-2,NA,many,TRBV5-1,TGCGCCAGCAGCTTGGAGACGGGGGGCGCTGGCTACACCTTC,CASSLETGGAGYTF
TRBJ2-5,NA,many,TRBV24-1,TGTGCCACCAGTGATCAAGGCGGAGCGTCCGAAGAGACCCAGTACTTC,CATSDQGGASEETQYF
TRBJ2-2,NA,few,TRBV28,TGTGCCAGCAGGAGCCAGATCGGGGAGCTGTTTTTT,CASRSQIGELFF
TRBJ2-1,TRBD2,few,TRBV28,TGTGCCAGCAGTCCCCAGGGACTAGCGGGTTCCTACAATGAGCAGTTCTTC,CASSPQGLAGSYNEQFF
TRBJ2-6,NA,few,TRBV6-1,TGTGCCAGCAAAGAGGGGCATCTCGTGAGTGGGGCCAACGTCCTGACTTTC,CASKEGHLVSGANVLTF
TRBJ1-1,TRBD1,many,TRBV4-1,TGCGCCAGCAGCCTCCGAGGGGGCAGTGAAGCTTTCTTT,CASSLRGGSEAFF
TRBJ2-6,NA,few,TRBV5-1,TGCGCCAGCAGCTTGGTTTCTAGCGTCCACTCTGGGGCCAACGTCCTGACTTTC,CASSLVSSVHSGANVLTF
TRBJ2-2,TRBD1,NA,TRBV6-1,TGTGCCAGCAGTGGGACAGGGGACACCGGGGAGCTGTTTTTT,CASSGTGDTGELFF
TRBJ2-2,NA,NA,TRBV6-5,TGTGCCAGCAGTTACTACGGCCGGGACACCGGGGAGCTGTTTTTT,CASSYYGRDTGELFF
TRBJ2-5,TRBD1,few,TRBV3-1,TGTGCCAGCAGCCTGACGACAGGGGGTGAGACCCAGTACTTC,CASSLTTGGETQYF
TRBJ2-2,TRBD2,NA,TRBV28,TGTGCCAGCAGTCCCCCGGGGGCGGGAGGATTCGGGGAGCTGTTTTTT,CASSPPGAGGFGELFF
TRBJ2-5,TRBD1,NA,TRBV6-5,TGTGCCAGCAGCCTCTCGGGACAGGGGGCTTGGGAGACCCAGTACTTC,CASSLSGQGAWETQYF
TRBJ2-1,TRBD2,NA,TRBV7-9,TGTGCCAGCAGGGCCGGGACTAGCGGGGGCTCCTACAATGAGCAGTTCTTC,CASRAGTSGGSYNEQFF
TRBJ2-3,NA,many,TRBV21-1,TGTGCCAGCAGCAAAGGAAAGGAGGGCCGGGACACAGATACGCAGTATTTT,CASSKGKEGRDTDTQYF
TRBJ2-7,NA,many,TRBV20-1,TGCAGTGCTAGGGAGGGGGGCGAATTCCACGAGCAGTACTTC,CSAREGGEFHEQYF
TRBJ2-1,NA,NA,TRBV20-1,TGCAGTGCTAGGGGGCGAGGACGGAAATTAAATGAGCAGTTCTTC,CSARGRGRKLNEQFF
TRBJ2-1,TRBD2,many,TRBV7-3,TGTGCCAGCAGCCCTGGGACTAGGGGCGGCAATGAGCAGTTCTTC,CASSPGTRGGNEQFF
TRBJ2-5,NA,many,TRBV7-9,TGTGCCAGCAGCAATTCCCTCCTTCAAGAAGGGACCCAGTACTTC,CASSNSLLQEGTQYF
TRBJ1-1,NA,many,TRBV29-1,TGCAGCGTGCTCCCGGGCTCGAAAAACACTGAAGCTTTCTTT,CSVLPGSKNTEAFF
TRBJ2-1,TRBD2,NA,TRBV20-1,TGCAGTGCTAGGGACGCCCAAGCGGGAGGATACAATGAGCAGTTCTTC,CSARDAQAGGYNEQFF
TRBJ1-1,NA,few,TRBV27,TGTGCCAGCAGCTCTGCAAGAAACACTGAAGCTTTCTTT,CASSSARNTEAFF
TRBJ2-1,NA,few,TRBV2,TGTGCCAGCAGGGTGGAGTCCTACAATGAGCAGTTCTTC,CASRVESYNEQFF
TRBJ2-3,TRBD2,NA,TRBV7-6,TGTGCCAGCAGTTTGCTGGGTAGCGGGGACACAGATACGCAGTATTTT,CASSLLGSGDTDTQYF
TRBJ1-3,NA,few,TRBV18,TGTGCCAGCTCGTCGTCGACAGGATCTAACGGAAACACCATATATTTT,CASSSSTGSNGNTIYF
TRBJ2-1,TRBD1,many,TRBV6-4,TGTGCCAGCAGTGAGACAGGGGAAGGGGATGAGCAGTTCTTC,CASSETGEGDEQFF
TRBJ1-5,NA,NA,TRBV27,TGTGCCAGCAGTCCCCTGGGGGAGCCCCAGCATTTT,CASSPLGEPQHF
TRBJ2-1,TRBD2,NA,TRBV29-1,TGCAGCGTTGATTTAGCGGGGAGGACTGAGCAGTTCTTC,CSVDLAGRTEQFF
TRBJ2-3,TRBD1,many,TRBV10-3,TGTGCCATCAGTCGGACAGGCGATACAGATACGCAGTATTTT,CAISRTGDTDTQYF
TRBJ2-7,NA,NA,TRBV29-1,TGCAGCGGCGGGACTCGACGCGAGCAGTACTTC,CSGGTRREQYF
TRBJ1-2,NA,few,TRBV20-1,TGCAGTGCAGTTTATGGCTACACCTTC,CSAVYGYTF
TRBJ1-6,NA,NA,TRBV7-3,TGTGCCAGCAGCTTGGGACCTAGATCACCCCTCCACTTT,CASSLGPRSPLHF
TRBJ2-5,TRBD1,few,TRBV19,TGTGCCAGTAGTGTCGCCGACAGGGGTGAGGAGACCCAGTACTTC,CASSVADRGEETQYF
TRBJ1-4,NA,few,TRBV18,TGTGCCAGCTCCCCCTACAATGAAAAACTGTTTTTT,CASSPYNEKLFF
TRBJ2-1,TRBD2,many,TRBV20-1,TGCAGTGCTAGGGTAGCGGGAGTAAGGAATGAGCAGTTCTTC,CSARVAGVRNEQFF
TRBJ2-3,NA,few,TRBV14,TGTGCCAGCAGCTGGGACTCTATCACAGATACGCAGTATTTT,CASSWDSITDTQYF
TRBJ2-3,TRBD1,NA,TRBV6-2/TRBV6-3,TGTGCCAGCAGTTCGGGACAGGTCGGCACAGATACGCAGTATTTT,CASSSGQVGTDTQYF
TRBJ1-5,NA,many,TRBV3-1,TGTGCCAGCAGCCAAGGGAGTCGCGACAAGCCTTTTAATCAGCCCCAGCATTTT,CASSQGSRDKPFNQPQHF
TRBJ2-7,NA,few,TRBV28,TGTGCCAGCAGTTTATCGGGGAGCACCGCCGGCGAGCAGTACTTC,CASSLSGSTAGEQYF
TRBJ1-1,NA,many,TRBV19,TGTGCCAGTACAGGTTACGGCACTGAAGCTTTCTTT,CASTGYGTEAFF
TRBJ1-1,TRBD1,few,TRBV3-1,TGTGCCAGCAGCCAGACAGGGATCCCTGAAGCTTTCTTT,CASSQTGIPEAFF
TRBJ2-1,NA,many,TRBV7-3,TGTGCCAGCAGCGCTCCCGGGACATTGAATGAGCAGTTCTTC,CASSAPGTLNEQFF
TRBJ1-1,TRBD1,few,TRBV6-1,TGTGCCAGCAGTGACTCCGGGACAGGGGGATTCGGCACTGAAGCTTTCTTT,CASSDSGTGGFGTEAFF
TRBJ2-7,NA,many,TRBV7-2,TGTGCCAGCAGCTTAACTACTAGGAGCTCCTACGAGCAGTACTTC,CASSLTTRSSYEQYF